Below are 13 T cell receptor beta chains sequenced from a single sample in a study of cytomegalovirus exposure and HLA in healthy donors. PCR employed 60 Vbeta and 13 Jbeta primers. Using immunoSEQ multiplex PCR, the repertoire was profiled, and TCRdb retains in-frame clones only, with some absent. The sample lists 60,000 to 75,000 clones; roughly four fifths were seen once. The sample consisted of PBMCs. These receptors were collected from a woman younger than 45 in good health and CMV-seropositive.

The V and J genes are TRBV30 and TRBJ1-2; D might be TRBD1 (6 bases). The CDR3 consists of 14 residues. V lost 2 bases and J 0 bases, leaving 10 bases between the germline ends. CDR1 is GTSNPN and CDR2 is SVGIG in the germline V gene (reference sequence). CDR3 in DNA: TGTGCCTGGAGTTCACAGGGAACTAACTATGGCTACACCTTC. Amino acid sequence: CAWSSQGTNYGYTF.

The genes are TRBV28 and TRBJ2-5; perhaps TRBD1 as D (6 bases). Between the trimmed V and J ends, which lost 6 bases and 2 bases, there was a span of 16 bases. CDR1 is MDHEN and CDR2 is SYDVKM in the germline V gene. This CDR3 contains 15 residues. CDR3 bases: TGTGCCAGCAGGCCCCCGAAGGGGGTTCAAGAGACCCAGTACTTC. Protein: CASRPPKGVQETQYF.

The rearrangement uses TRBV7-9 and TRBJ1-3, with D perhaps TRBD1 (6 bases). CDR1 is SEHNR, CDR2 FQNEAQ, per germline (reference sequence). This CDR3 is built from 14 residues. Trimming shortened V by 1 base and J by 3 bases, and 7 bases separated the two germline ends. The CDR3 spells CASSLEGGGNTIYF. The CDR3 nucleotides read TGTGCCAGCAGCTTAGAAGGGGGTGGAAACACCATATATTTT.

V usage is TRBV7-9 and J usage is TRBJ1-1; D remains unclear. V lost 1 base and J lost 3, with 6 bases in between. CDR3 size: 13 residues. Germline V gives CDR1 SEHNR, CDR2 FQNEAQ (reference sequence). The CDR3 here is CASSLGPYTEAFF. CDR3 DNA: TGTGCCAGCAGCTTAGGGCCATACACTGAAGCTTTCTTT.

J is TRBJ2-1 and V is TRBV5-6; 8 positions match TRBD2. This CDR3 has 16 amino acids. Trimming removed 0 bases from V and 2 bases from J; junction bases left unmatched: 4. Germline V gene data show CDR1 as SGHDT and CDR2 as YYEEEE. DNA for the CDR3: TGTGCCAGCAGCTTGGCGGCGGGAGGCCCCTACAATGAGCAGTTCTTC. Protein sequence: CASSLAAGGPYNEQFF.

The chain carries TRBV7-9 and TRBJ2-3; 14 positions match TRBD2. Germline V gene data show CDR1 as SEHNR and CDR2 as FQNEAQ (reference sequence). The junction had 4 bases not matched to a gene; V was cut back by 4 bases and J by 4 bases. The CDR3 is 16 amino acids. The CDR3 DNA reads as TGTGCCAGCAGCTCCTGGACTAGCGGGAGGTCAGATACGCAGTATTTT. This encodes CASSSWTSGRSDTQYF.

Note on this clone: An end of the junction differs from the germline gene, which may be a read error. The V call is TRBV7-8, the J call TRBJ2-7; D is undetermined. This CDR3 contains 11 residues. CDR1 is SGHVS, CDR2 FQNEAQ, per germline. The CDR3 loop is CASSHSHEQYF. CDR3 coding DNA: TGTGCCAGCAGCCACTCCCACGAGCAGTACTTC.

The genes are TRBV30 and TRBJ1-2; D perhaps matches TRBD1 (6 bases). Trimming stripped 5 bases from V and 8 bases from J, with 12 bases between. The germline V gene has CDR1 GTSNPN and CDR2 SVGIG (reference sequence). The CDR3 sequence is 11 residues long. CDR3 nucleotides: TGTGCCTGGGTAGGGGGTCAAGGCTACACCTTC. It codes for CAWVGGQGYTF.

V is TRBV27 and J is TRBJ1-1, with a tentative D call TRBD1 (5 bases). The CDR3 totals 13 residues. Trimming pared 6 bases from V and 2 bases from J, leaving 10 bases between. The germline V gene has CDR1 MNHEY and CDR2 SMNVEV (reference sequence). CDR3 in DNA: TGTGCCAGCAGCCTCAGGGAAAACACTGAAGCTTTCTTT. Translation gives CASSLRENTEAFF.

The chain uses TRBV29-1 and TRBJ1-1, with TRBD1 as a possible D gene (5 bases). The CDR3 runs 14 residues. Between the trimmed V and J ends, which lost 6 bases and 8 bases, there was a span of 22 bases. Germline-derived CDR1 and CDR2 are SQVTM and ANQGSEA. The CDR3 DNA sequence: TGCAGCGTGGGCGGGGGAGGGACTACCCAAGAAGCTTTCTTT. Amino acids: CSVGGGGTTQEAFF.

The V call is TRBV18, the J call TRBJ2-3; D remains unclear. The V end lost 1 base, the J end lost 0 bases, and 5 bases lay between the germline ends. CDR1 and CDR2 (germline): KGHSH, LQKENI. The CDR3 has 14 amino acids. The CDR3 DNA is TGTGCCAGCTCACCACGCGCTAGCACAGATACGCAGTATTTT. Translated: CASSPRASTDTQYF.

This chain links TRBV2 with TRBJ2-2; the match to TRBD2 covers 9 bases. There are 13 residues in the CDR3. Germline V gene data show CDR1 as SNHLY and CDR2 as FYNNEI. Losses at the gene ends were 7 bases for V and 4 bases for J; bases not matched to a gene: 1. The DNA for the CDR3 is TGTGCCAGCACGCGGGAGGGCACCGGGGAGCTGTTTTTT. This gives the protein CASTREGTGELFF.

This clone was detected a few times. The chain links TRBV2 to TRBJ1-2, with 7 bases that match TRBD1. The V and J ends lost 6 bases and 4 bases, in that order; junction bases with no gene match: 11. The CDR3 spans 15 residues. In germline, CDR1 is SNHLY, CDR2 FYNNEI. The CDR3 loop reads CASRVQGPGFYGYTF. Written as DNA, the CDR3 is TGTGCCAGCAGGGTACAGGGGCCTGGGTTCTATGGCTACACCTTC.